Following are 12 T cell receptor beta chains from one sample sequenced in a study of CD8 T cells in ankylosing spondylitis. Findings and caveats of the study: Within ankylosing spondylitis blood, a TCR beta motif made up of under 10 highly homologous variants appeared to be characteristic.

TCRdb called the 5' RACE reads again in MiXCR, with one record for every CDR3 protein. The top ten clones hold about a fifth of a sample with over 600,000 distinct CDR3 sequences, around 20% of them seen once. The antigens for these receptors are not known. The source material was blood, either unsorted or a sorted T cell fraction (not recorded which). The receptor source for this set is a male donor with ankylosing spondylitis.

The V and J genes are TRBV9 and TRBJ2-3, with 8 bases fitting TRBD2. Germline loops: CDR1 SGDLS, CDR2 YYNGEE. The CDR3 is 13 amino acids. CDR3 sequence reads: CTLRGGGSDTQYF. The CDR3 nucleotides read TGTACACTGAGGGGCGGGGGGTCTGATACGCAGTATTTT.

The chain carries TRBV7-9 and TRBJ1-1; possibly TRBD1 for D (5 bases). V was trimmed by 4 bases and J by 0 bases, leaving 9 bases between them. In germline, CDR1 is SEHNR, CDR2 FQNEAQ (reference sequence). The CDR3 covers 14 residues. CDR3 bases: TGTGCCAGCAGCTCAGACAGAATGAACACTGAAGCTTTCTTT. Amino acid sequence: CASSSDRMNTEAFF.

This clonotype has more than one count but fewer than ten. The rearrangement links TRBV27 to TRBJ2-2, with 12 bases identical to TRBD2. V lost 0 bases and J lost 6; bases outside the gene matches: 2. The CDR3 totals 16 residues. Germline V lookup: CDR1 MNHEY, CDR2 SMNVEV (reference sequence). For the CDR3, the DNA is TGTGCCAGCAGTTTATCGACTAGCGGGAGAGCCGGGGAGCTGTTTTTT. Amino acids: CASSLSTSGRAGELFF.

This clonotype turned up a few times. The V and J genes are TRBV4-2 and TRBJ2-3; 9 bases are a match to TRBD2. J gave up 6 bases and V 1 base, and 8 bases lay outside the gene matches. The germline CDR1 and CDR2 sequences are LGHNA and YNFKEQ. The CDR3 has 16 residues. This CDR3 is CASSQVPLSGRDTQYF. Written as DNA, the CDR3 is TGTGCCAGCAGCCAAGTGCCCCTCAGCGGGAGGGATACGCAGTATTTT.

The rearrangement joins TRBV10-3 to TRBJ2-5; 8 positions agree with TRBD2. Germline-derived CDR1 and CDR2 are ENHRY and SYGVKD. The trim removed 8 bases at V and 2 bases at J, leaving 22 bases unmatched. This CDR3 has 19 residues. Written as DNA, the CDR3 is TGTGCCATCTGTTTATCCGGTACTAGGGTACTAGCGGCTCAAGAGACCCAGTACTTC. Its protein product is CAICLSGTRVLAAQETQYF.

This clonotype was observed a few times. The chain combines TRBV7-9 with TRBJ1-4; 7 positions agree with TRBD1. J was trimmed by 6 bases and V by 6 bases; bases with no gene match: 7. The CDR3 has 14 amino acids. From germline, CDR1 is SEHNR and CDR2 FQNEAQ (reference sequence). CDR3 sequence (DNA): TGTGCCAGCAGGTCCGGGACAGATCATGAAAAACTGTTTTTT. Translation gives CASRSGTDHEKLFF.

The gene calls are TRBV11-1 and TRBJ2-3, with D possibly TRBD2 on 6 matching bases. V dropped 5 bases and J dropped 6 bases, with 27 bases sitting between them. CDR3 length: 18 residues. From germline, CDR1 is SGHAT and CDR2 FQDESV (reference sequence). CDR3: CASSGSSGRHRRADTQYF. In DNA form, the CDR3 reads TGTGCCAGCAGCGGAAGTAGCGGCCGGCACCGGAGAGCGGATACGCAGTATTTT.

In this sample, this clonotype turned up many times. Mismatch with germline at one junction end may stem from a read error. V and J are TRBV20-1 and TRBJ2-7; TRBD2 might be the D (5 bases). CDR3 length: 13 residues. CDR1 and CDR2 (germline): DFQATT, SNEGSKA (reference sequence). CDR3 in amino acids: CSAVPGTSFEQYF. DNA of the CDR3: TGCAGTGCTGTGCCGGGAACCTCCTTCGAGCAGTACTTC.

This clonotype was seen only a few times. The V and J genes are TRBV3-1 and TRBJ2-1; D is unresolved. CDR3 length: 15 residues. Germline loops: CDR1 LGHDT, CDR2 YNNKEL (reference sequence). Deletions cut 1 base from V and 0 bases from J, with 7 bases between. The CDR3 nucleotides read TGTGCCAGCAGCCAAGGGGGTCCCTCCTACAATGAGCAGTTCTTC. Protein sequence: CASSQGGPSYNEQFF.

The chain combines TRBV20-1 with TRBJ1-2; 10 positions match TRBD1. The junction had 5 bases not matched to a gene; V was cut back by 6 bases and J by 4 bases. Germline lookup yields CDR1 DFQATT and CDR2 SNEGSKA (reference sequence). The CDR3 covers 13 residues. In DNA form, the CDR3 reads TGCAGTGCCCTGGGACAGGGGATCTATGGCTACACCTTC. It specifies CSALGQGIYGYTF.

The CDR3 region is CASSVSRGYNEQFF. As DNA, the CDR3 is TGCGCCAGCAGCGTCTCCAGGGGATACAATGAGCAGTTCTTC. The gene calls are TRBV4-3 and TRBJ2-1, with D perhaps matching TRBD1 (6 bases). CDR3 length: 14 amino acids. V lost 5 bases and J lost 4, with 12 bases in between. Germline V gives CDR1 LGHNA, CDR2 YSLEER.

The rearrangement joins TRBV6-1 to TRBJ2-5; 10 bases agree with TRBD2. The CDR3 sequence is 16 residues long. V shed 7 bases and J 2 bases; nucleotides not matched to a gene: 10. Germline-derived CDR1 and CDR2 are MNHNS and SASEGT. The chain's CDR3 is CASTLAGGGEQETQYF. In DNA, the CDR3 is TGTGCCAGCACCTTAGCGGGAGGCGGAGAACAAGAGACCCAGTACTTC.